The next 18 T cell receptor beta chains were all read from a single sample in a study of blood T cell repertoires in COVID-19. Profiled with immunoSEQ multiplex PCR; TCRdb holds only in-frame clones, not every one. The table has a few hundred thousand clones, over 75% seen once. Sample: peripheral blood. These receptors were taken from a human donor with COVID-19, enrolled during active disease. The donor label of this sample is uncertain.

This rearrangement joins TRBV4-3 to TRBJ2-5; D remains ambiguous. Per the germline V gene, CDR1 is LGHNA and CDR2 is YSLEER. The CDR3 contains 13 residues. The germline V and J ends were trimmed by 0 bases and 5 bases, with 7 bases remaining between them. The CDR3 region is CASSQELSETQYF. The CDR3, as DNA: TGCGCCAGCAGCCAAGAATTGTCGGAGACCCAGTACTTC.

This chain links TRBV6-1 with TRBJ1-2; a weak D match, TRBD1 (5 bases). The V and J ends lost 2 bases and 2 bases respectively, with 9 bases between them. There are 14 residues in the CDR3. The germline CDR1 and CDR2 sequences are MNHNS and SASEGT. CDR3 amino acids: CASSEPTANYGYTF. The DNA for the CDR3 is TGTGCCAGCAGTGAACCGACAGCCAACTATGGCTACACCTTC.

The chain links TRBV27 to TRBJ1-5; D is unclear. Deletions cut 5 bases from V and 7 bases from J, with 15 bases between. The CDR3 covers 14 residues. Germline CDR1 reads MNHEY; CDR2 reads SMNVEV (reference sequence). The CDR3 sequence: CASSPQDYRQPQHF. CDR3 DNA: TGTGCCAGCAGTCCCCAGGACTATCGGCAGCCCCAGCATTTT.

The chain combines TRBV7-2 with TRBJ2-1, with 7 bases fitting TRBD2. The CDR3 runs to 15 residues. Germline CDR1 is SGHTA and CDR2 is FQGNSA. The ends lost 2 bases at V and 5 bases at J; junction bases unmatched: 6. In nucleotides, the CDR3 is TGTGCCAGCAGCTTAAGGGGCGGGAGTGACAATGAGCAGTTCTTC. It codes for CASSLRGGSDNEQFF.

This clone has only a few counts. This sequence joins TRBV11-2 and TRBJ2-7; TRBD1 agrees at 7 bases. CDR1 SGHAT and CDR2 FQNNGV come from the germline V gene. The length of the CDR3 is 14 residues. With 5 bases clipped from V and 2 bases from J, the junction kept 6 bases outside the gene matches. CDR3 in DNA: TGTGCCAGCAGCCCCGGGACAGTTCCCTACGAGCAGTACTTC. Translation gives CASSPGTVPYEQYF.

The chain uses TRBV3-1 (or the pseudogene TRBV3-2) and TRBJ1-5, with D unclear. The V gene's germline CDR1 is LGHDT and CDR2 YNNKEL (reference sequence). V was shortened by 1 base and J by 4 bases, with 8 bases between the two germline ends. This CDR3 is built from 14 residues. The CDR3 coding sequence is TGTGCCAGCAGCCAAGCGCGGGCTAATCAGCCCCAGCATTTT. This sequence encodes CASSQARANQPQHF.

This chain uses TRBV18 with TRBJ2-1, with 12 bases that match TRBD2. The V segment lost 2 bases and the J segment 6 bases; nucleotides outside the gene matches: 11. CDR1 KGHSH and CDR2 LQKENI come from the germline V gene. There are 18 residues in the CDR3. The CDR3 reads CASSPSGLAGGPINEQFF. CDR3 nucleotides: TGTGCCAGCTCACCATCGGGGCTAGCGGGAGGGCCAATCAATGAGCAGTTCTTC.

This clone appeared a few times. The chain recombines TRBV7-2 with TRBJ2-5; a weak D match, TRBD2 (6 bases). The V gene's germline CDR1 is SGHTA and CDR2 FQGNSA. CDR3 size: 15 residues. With 3 bases removed from V and 2 bases from J, the gap between germline ends came to 13 bases. As DNA, the CDR3 is TGTGCCAGCAGCTTCTATAGCGGCCCACAAGAGACCCAGTACTTC. It is translated as CASSFYSGPQETQYF.

This clone was counted between two and nine times. This chain links TRBV19 with TRBJ2-1; 10 positions agree with TRBD2. The length of the CDR3 is 15 residues. Germline V lookup: CDR1 LNHDA, CDR2 SQIVND (reference sequence). V dropped 5 bases and J dropped 7; count of bases not matched to a gene: 8. The CDR3 here is CASSFSSGSRNEQFF. As DNA, the CDR3 is TGTGCCAGTAGTTTCTCTAGCGGGAGTAGGAATGAGCAGTTCTTC.

The chain carries TRBV12-3 or TRBV12-4 and TRBJ1-1, with D unresolved. There are 13 residues in the CDR3. Trimming took off 7 bases at V and 4 bases at J, with 13 bases between the two ends. CDR3 residues: CASISSGVTEAFF. The CDR3 nucleotides are TGTGCCAGCATCTCGAGCGGGGTCACTGAAGCTTTCTTT.

The J gene is TRBJ2-3, the V gene TRBV28; 10 bases are shared with TRBD1. The CDR3 covers 17 residues. The V and J ends lost 4 bases and 0 bases, in that order; junction bases with no gene match: 7. Germline lookup yields CDR1 MDHEN and CDR2 SYDVKM. CDR3: CASSWGQGIQSTDTQYF. CDR3 sequence (DNA): TGTGCCAGCAGTTGGGGACAGGGGATCCAAAGCACAGATACGCAGTATTTT.

The rearrangement uses TRBV9 and TRBJ2-1, with TRBD2 identical over 10 bases. Germline V lookup: CDR1 SGDLS, CDR2 YYNGEE. The CDR3 has 16 amino acids. With V trimmed by 5 bases and J by 6 bases, 11 bases remained unmatched. The CDR3 bases are TGTGCCAGCAGTCGAAGGATAGCTAGCGGGAGCAATGAGCAGTTCTTC. This translates into CASSRRIASGSNEQFF.

This chain uses TRBV11-2 with TRBJ1-1, with 7 positions matching TRBD1. The J segment lost 7 bases and the V segment lost 7 bases, leaving 21 bases of the junction unmatched. There are 17 residues in the CDR3. Germline-derived CDR1 and CDR2 are SGHAT and FQNNGV. CDR3 in DNA: TGTGCCAGCACCCCCCGTGATGGCTCGGGACAGTTGGGTGAAGCTTTCTTT. This encodes CASTPRDGSGQLGEAFF.

This clone was detected a few times. The chain carries TRBV3-1 (or the pseudogene TRBV3-2) and TRBJ1-4; tentatively, D is TRBD1 (5 bases). This CDR3 is 15 amino acids long. Germline V gene sequence: CDR1 LGHDT, CDR2 YNNKEL (reference sequence). With 7 bases removed from V and 0 bases from J, the gap between germline ends came to 12 bases. The CDR3 nucleotides are TGTGCCAGCACCCTGACAGACGCAACTAATGAAAAACTGTTTTTT. This sequence encodes CASTLTDATNEKLFF.

This clone was seen a few times. This chain uses TRBV6-6 with TRBJ1-2; D unresolved. This CDR3 contains 14 residues. V was cut by 6 bases and J by 2 bases, with 13 bases left in between. The germline V gene has CDR1 MNHNY and CDR2 SVGAGI (reference sequence). CDR3 bases: TGTGCCAGCAGGCCCTCCAGAGGGAACTATGGCTACACCTTC. The encoded protein is CASRPSRGNYGYTF.

The J gene is TRBJ1-1, the V gene TRBV19, with 8 bases lining up with TRBD1. CDR3 size: 17 residues. Germline V gene lookup returns CDR1 LNHDA and CDR2 SQIVND (reference sequence). V lost 5 bases, J lost 0 bases, and 11 bases stayed unmatched. The CDR3 bases are TGTGCCAGTAGTCTGGGCCAGGGGGCCTTGCTGAACACTGAAGCTTTCTTT. Protein sequence: CASSLGQGALLNTEAFF. Based on the CDR3 plus reference TRBV19 and TRBJ1-1, the full variable domain is DGGITQSPKYLFRKEGQNVTLSCEQNLNHDAMYWYRQDPGQGLRLIYYSQIVNDFQKGDIAEGYSVSREKKESFPLTVTSAQKNPTAFYLCASSLGQGALLNTEAFFGQGTRLTVV.

The rearrangement joins TRBV19 to TRBJ1-4, with D hard to call. CDR1 and CDR2 from the germline V gene are LNHDA and SQIVND (reference sequence). The length of the CDR3 is 15 residues. The ends were cut back, 1 base at V and 4 bases at J, with 10 bases in the middle. CDR3 residues: CASSIGGGYNEKLFF. CDR3 nucleotides: TGTGCCAGTAGTATAGGAGGCGGATATAATGAAAAACTGTTTTTT.

V and J are TRBV3-1 (or the pseudogene TRBV3-2) and TRBJ1-6; TRBD1 matches at 8 bases. Germline lookup yields CDR1 LGHDT and CDR2 YNNKEL (reference sequence). Trimming cost V 5 bases and J 7 bases; bases outside gene matches: 7. This CDR3 contains 15 residues. CDR3 coding DNA: TGTGCCAGCAGCAAGGACAGGGTCCCAAATTCACCCCTCCACTTT. Translated, it gives CASSKDRVPNSPLHF.